The TCR beta chain described here comes from a study of CD8+ T cells in alopecia areata. Sample treatment: oral pan-JAK inhibitor, 5-10 mg twice daily. Extracted RNA was reverse transcribed into cDNA, the sequencing template. Clones were sequenced by immunoSEQ multiplex PCR, and TCRdb holds only the in-frame ones, with some missing. This table holds approximately 170,000 clones, about three fifths found once. This sequence was found in a human donor with alopecia areata. The sample in question was CD4+ T cells sorted from blood, obtained at week 4, from a patient treated with tofacitinib.

CDR3 in DNA: TGTGCCACCAGCACCCTCCAGGGGGGTCACAATGAGCAGTTCTTC. This encodes CATSTLQGGHNEQFF. The chain is built from TRBV15 and TRBJ2-1; D might be TRBD1 (7 bases). The CDR3 contains 15 residues. Germline CDR1 LNHNV, CDR2 YYDKDF (reference sequence). V was clipped by 4 bases and J by 5 bases, with 15 bases between them. The full variable domain, completed using reference TRBV15 and TRBJ2-1, is DAMVIQNPRYQVTQFGKPVTLSCSQTLNHNVMYWYQQKSSQAPKLLFHYYDKDFNNEADTPDNFQSRRPNTSFCFLDIRSPGLGDTAMYLCATSTLQGGHNEQFFGPGTRLTVL.